Detailed here is one T cell receptor beta chain. As yet, its antigen is unknown. Method: immunoSEQ multiplex PCR; TCRdb's copy keeps in-frame clones and lacks some. The sample has tens of thousands of clones, 90% to 95% seen once; the top ten hold around 0.28%. This record comes from a study of OX40 agonist ivuxolimab in advanced cancers. About the research overall: Each dose-escalation patient presented with hepatocellular carcinoma, melanoma, renal cell or head and neck cancer. Past anti-PD-1, anti-PD-L1 or anti-CTLA-4 therapy was accepted, and around 40% had received some. Study results and limitations: CD8+ T cells showed, on average, more clonal expansion than CD4+ cells.

Blood was sampled at baseline, cycle 4 day 1, and cycle 7 day 1. Per the germline V gene, CDR1 is MNHNS and CDR2 is SASEGT. The CDR3 consists of 14 residues. The ends were cut back, 4 bases at V and 5 bases at J, with 14 bases in the middle. This TCR was recovered from an adult with an advanced solid tumor such as melanoma, head and neck, liver or kidney cancer. This chain joins TRBV6-1 and TRBJ1-2, with D tentatively TRBD1 (5 bases). Sequenced here: CD4+ or CD8+ T cells sorted from blood, sampled in a trial of the OX40 agonist ivuxolimab. CDR3 residues: CASSVGGPGYGYTF. The DNA of the CDR3 is TGTGCCAGCAGTGTGGGGGGACCGGGGTATGGCTACACCTTC.